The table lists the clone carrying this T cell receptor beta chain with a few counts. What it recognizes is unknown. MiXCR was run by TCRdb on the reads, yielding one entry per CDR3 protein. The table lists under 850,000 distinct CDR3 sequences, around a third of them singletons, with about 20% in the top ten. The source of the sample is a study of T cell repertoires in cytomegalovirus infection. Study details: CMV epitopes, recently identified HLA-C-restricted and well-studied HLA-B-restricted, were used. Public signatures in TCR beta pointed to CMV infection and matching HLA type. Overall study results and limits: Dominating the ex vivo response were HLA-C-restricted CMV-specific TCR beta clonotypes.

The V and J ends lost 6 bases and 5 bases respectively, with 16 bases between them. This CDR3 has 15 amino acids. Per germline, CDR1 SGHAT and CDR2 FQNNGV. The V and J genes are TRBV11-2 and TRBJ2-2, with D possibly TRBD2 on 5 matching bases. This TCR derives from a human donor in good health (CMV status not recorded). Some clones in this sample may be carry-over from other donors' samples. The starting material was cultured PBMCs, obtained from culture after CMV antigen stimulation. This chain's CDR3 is CASRRLRTGTGELFF. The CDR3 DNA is TGTGCCAGCAGACGGCTTAGGACGGGGACCGGGGAGCTGTTTTTT.